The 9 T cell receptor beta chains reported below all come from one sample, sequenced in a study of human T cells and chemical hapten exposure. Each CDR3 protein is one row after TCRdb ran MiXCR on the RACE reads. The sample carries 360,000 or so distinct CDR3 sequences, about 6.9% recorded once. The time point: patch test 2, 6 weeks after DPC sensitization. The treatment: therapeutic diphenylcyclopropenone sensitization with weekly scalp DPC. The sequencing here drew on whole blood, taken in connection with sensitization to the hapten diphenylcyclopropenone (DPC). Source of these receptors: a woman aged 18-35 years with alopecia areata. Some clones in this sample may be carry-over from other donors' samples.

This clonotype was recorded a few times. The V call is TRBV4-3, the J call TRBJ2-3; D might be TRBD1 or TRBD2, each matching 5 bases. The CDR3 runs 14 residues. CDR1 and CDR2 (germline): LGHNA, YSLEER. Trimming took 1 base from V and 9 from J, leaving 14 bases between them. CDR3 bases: TGCGCCAGCAGCCAAGCGACGGGACCGCAAACGCAGTATTTT. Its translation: CASSQATGPQTQYF.

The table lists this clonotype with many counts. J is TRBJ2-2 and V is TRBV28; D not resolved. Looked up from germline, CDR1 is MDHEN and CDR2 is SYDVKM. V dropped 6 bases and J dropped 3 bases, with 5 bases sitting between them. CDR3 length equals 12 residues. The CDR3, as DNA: TGTGCCAGCAGACGGTACACCGGGGAGCTGTTTTTT. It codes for CASRRYTGELFF.

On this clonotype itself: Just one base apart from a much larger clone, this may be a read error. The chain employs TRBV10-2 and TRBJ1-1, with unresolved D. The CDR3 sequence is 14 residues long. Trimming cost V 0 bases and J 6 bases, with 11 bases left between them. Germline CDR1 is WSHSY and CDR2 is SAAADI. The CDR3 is CASSESTAYSEAFF. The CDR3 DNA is TGCGCCAGCAGTGAGTCGACGGCCTACTCTGAAGCTTTCTTT.

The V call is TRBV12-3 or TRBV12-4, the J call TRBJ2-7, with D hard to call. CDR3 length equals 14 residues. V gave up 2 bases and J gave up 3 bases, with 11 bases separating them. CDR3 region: CASSLRAGVYEQYF. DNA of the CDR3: TGTGCCAGCAGTTTACGAGCAGGCGTCTACGAGCAGTACTTC.

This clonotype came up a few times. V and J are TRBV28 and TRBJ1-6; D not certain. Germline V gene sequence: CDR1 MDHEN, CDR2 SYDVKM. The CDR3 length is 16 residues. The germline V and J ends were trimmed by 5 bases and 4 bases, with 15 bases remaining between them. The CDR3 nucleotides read TGTGCCAGCAGTAGCCAGCCCGTGGGTTATAATTCACCCCTCCACTTT. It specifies CASSSQPVGYNSPLHF.

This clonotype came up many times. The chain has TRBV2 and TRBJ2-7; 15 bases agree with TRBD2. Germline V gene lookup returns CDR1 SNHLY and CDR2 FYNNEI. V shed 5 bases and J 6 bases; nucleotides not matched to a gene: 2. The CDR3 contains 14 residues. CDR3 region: CASSPGLAGGEQYF. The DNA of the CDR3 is TGTGCCAGCAGTCCGGGACTAGCGGGGGGCGAGCAGTACTTC.

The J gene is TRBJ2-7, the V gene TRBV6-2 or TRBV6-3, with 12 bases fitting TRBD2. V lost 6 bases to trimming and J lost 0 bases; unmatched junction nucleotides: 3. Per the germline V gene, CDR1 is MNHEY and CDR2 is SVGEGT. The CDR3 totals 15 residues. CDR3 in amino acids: CASSLAGGTSYEQYF. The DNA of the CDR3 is TGTGCCAGCAGCCTAGCGGGGGGGACCTCCTACGAGCAGTACTTC.

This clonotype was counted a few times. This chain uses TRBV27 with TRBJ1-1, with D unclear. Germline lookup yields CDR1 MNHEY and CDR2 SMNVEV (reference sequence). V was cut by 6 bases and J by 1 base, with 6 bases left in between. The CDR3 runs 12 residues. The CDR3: CASRDQNTEAFF. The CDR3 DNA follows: TGTGCCAGCAGGGACCAGAACACTGAAGCTTTCTTT.

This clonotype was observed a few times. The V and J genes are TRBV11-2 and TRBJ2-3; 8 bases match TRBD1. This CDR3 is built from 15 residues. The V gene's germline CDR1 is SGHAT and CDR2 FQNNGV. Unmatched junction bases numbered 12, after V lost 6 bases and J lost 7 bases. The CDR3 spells CASRLLQGALNTQYF. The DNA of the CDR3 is TGTGCCAGCAGACTACTCCAGGGGGCACTTAATACGCAGTATTTT.